This T cell receptor (beta chain) originates from a study of cytomegalovirus exposure and HLA in healthy donors. This clone was seen a few times. The CDR3 is 16 amino acids. Germline V gives CDR1 SGHRS, CDR2 YFSETQ. J lost 9 bases, V lost 0 bases, and 7 bases had no gene match. PCR employed 60 Vbeta and 13 Jbeta primers. Here immunoSEQ multiplex PCR was the method, and the copy in TCRdb shows in-frame clones only, minus some. The sample contains around 40,000 clones, 66% of which appear only once. The TCR originated in a man aged 45-60 years in good health and CMV-seropositive. The V call is TRBV5-1, the J call TRBJ1-6; 9 bases agree with TRBD1. The specimen sequenced was PBMCs. The CDR3 region has the DNA TGCGCCAGCAGCTTGGGATGGACAGGGGCGGCTTCACCCCTCCACTTT. It is translated as CASSLGWTGAASPLHF.